The next 25 T cell receptor beta chains were all read from a single sample in a study of blood T cells in healthy people across ages. Using a J-beta primer mix together with a sample-barcoded 5' primer, a second PCR was run for roughly 7 to 12 cycles. TCRdb reanalysed the 5' RACE reads using MiXCR and keeps one entry per CDR3 protein. The table has roughly 1,500,000 distinct CDR3 sequences, about 31% seen once; the top ten hold about 11%. Sequencing was performed on blood. These receptor sequences come from a woman younger than 45 in good health.

The V gene is TRBV20-1, the J gene TRBJ2-5; D remains ambiguous. Germline CDR1 reads DFQATT; CDR2 reads SNEGSKA (reference sequence). V lost 1 base and J 1 base, leaving 16 bases between the germline ends. CDR3 length: 16 residues. The CDR3 DNA reads TGCAGTGCTAGAGGCAGTAGTGGCAGCCTCCAAGAGACCCAGTACTTC. Protein sequence: CSARGSSGSLQETQYF.

This clonotype was found once. Given a much more abundant clone one base away, this may be a read error. The chain carries TRBV20-1 and TRBJ2-7, with no clear D. CDR3 length equals 13 residues. The V end was cut by 3 bases, the J end by 3 bases, with 12 bases between. Per the germline V gene, CDR1 is DFQATT and CDR2 is SNEGSKA (reference sequence). Here the CDR3 reads CSASAPRVYEQYF. The CDR3 bases are TGCAGTGCTAGCGCCCCCAGAGTCTACGAGCAGTACTTC.

This clonotype has a count of ten or more. This chain connects TRBV29-1 to TRBJ1-5; 9 bases align to TRBD1. CDR3 length equals 16 residues. J lost 4 bases, V lost 2 bases, and 9 bases had no gene match. Germline CDR1 reads SQVTM; CDR2 reads ANQGSEA. CDR3 nucleotide sequence: TGCAGCGTTGAAAGAGGCCCGGGACAGGGTAATCAGCCCCAGCATTTT. Its translation: CSVERGPGQGNQPQHF. The full variable domain, in which reference TRBV29-1 and TRBJ1-5 provide the parts outside the CDR3, is SAVISQKPSRDICQRGTSLTIQCQVDSQVTMMFWYRQQPGQSLTLIATANQGSEATYESGFVIDKFPISRPNLTFSTLTVSNMSPEDSSIYLCSVERGPGQGNQPQHFGDGTRLSIL.

This chain connects TRBV5-1 to TRBJ1-2; 9 bases are shared with TRBD1. The CDR3 is made up of 17 amino acids. In germline, CDR1 is SGHRS, CDR2 YFSETQ. V lost 2 bases and J lost 0; bases outside the gene matches: 8. The chain's CDR3 is CASSFMGQGNSNYGYTF. The CDR3 bases are TGCGCCAGCAGCTTTATGGGACAGGGAAATTCTAACTATGGCTACACCTTC.

This clonotype was observed a few times. The chain employs TRBV20-1 and TRBJ2-1; D may be TRBD1 or TRBD2 (5 bases each). The V gene's germline CDR1 is DFQATT and CDR2 SNEGSKA (reference sequence). The CDR3 contains 17 residues. The ends were cut back, 0 bases at V and 3 bases at J, with 18 bases in the middle. As DNA, the CDR3 is TGCAGTGCTAGAGATCGGACGGGGCGCGCCGTCTACAATGAGCAGTTCTTC. Amino acids: CSARDRTGRAVYNEQFF.

This clonotype was counted once. This rearrangement joins TRBV7-3 to TRBJ2-1; perhaps TRBD1 as D (6 bases). The J call may be faulty, since TRBJ2-7 better matches the DNA end. Germline values: CDR1 SGHTA, CDR2 FQGTGA. The CDR3 sequence is 16 residues long. The CDR3 DNA reads TGTGCCAGCAGCTTGTGGGCCAGGGGCCAGTACAATGAGCAGTACTTC. Encoded protein: CASSLWARGQYNEQYF.

V and J are TRBV6-1 and TRBJ1-2; maybe TRBD1 (5 bases). The CDR3 spans 12 residues. The V end lost 2 bases, the J end lost 7 bases, and 8 bases lay between the germline ends. Germline V gene data show CDR1 as MNHNS and CDR2 as SASEGT. The CDR3 region has the DNA TGTGCCAGCAGTGAATGGGGGGGTGGCTACACCTTC. It encodes CASSEWGGGYTF.

This clonotype has just a few counts. V gene TRBV4-2 combines with J gene TRBJ1-6, with unresolved D. Trimming took off 0 bases at V and 5 bases at J, with 11 bases between the two ends. The CDR3 has 16 residues. The germline V gene has CDR1 LGHNA and CDR2 YNFKEQ. CDR3 coding DNA: TGTGCCAGCAGCCAAGATTCCGACCCCCATAATTCACCCCTCCACTTT. Its translation: CASSQDSDPHNSPLHF.

This chain uses TRBV6-4 with TRBJ2-1, with D possibly called TRBD1 or TRBD2 (6 bases each). Germline V gene sequence: CDR1 MRHNA, CDR2 SNTAGT. V lost 5 bases and J lost 2, with 13 bases in between. The CDR3 length is 15 residues. The CDR3 coding sequence is TGTGCCAGCAGTCCCATGGGGGGCCCCTACAATGAGCAGTTCTTC. As protein: CASSPMGGPYNEQFF.

This chain uses TRBV30 with TRBJ1-1; D remains unclear. From germline, CDR1 is GTSNPN and CDR2 SVGIG (reference sequence). Trimming took 0 bases from V and 5 from J, leaving 10 bases between them. This CDR3 is built from 13 residues. CDR3 nucleotides: TGTGCCTGGAGTGTAAGTGGGGATACTGAAGCTTTCTTT. It codes for CAWSVSGDTEAFF.

This clonotype showed up just a few times. The V gene is TRBV1, the J gene TRBJ2-6; no DNA check was done on the table's D call, TRBD2. TRBV1 is noted as a pseudogene. This CDR3 comprises 19 residues. The CDR3 sequence: CTSSQATRPDFFRANVLTF. CDR3 coding DNA: TGCACCAGCAGCCAAGCAACTAGACCGGACTTCTTTAGGGCCAACGTCCTGACTTTC.

This clonotype was observed a handful of times. This chain uses TRBV20-1 with TRBJ2-3, with 10 bases lining up with TRBD2. Germline V gene sequence: CDR1 DFQATT, CDR2 SNEGSKA (reference sequence). The CDR3 extends over 16 amino acids. The ends lost 0 bases at V and 5 bases at J; junction bases unmatched: 8. CDR3 loop: CSARDILAGEEDTQYF. As DNA, the CDR3 is TGCAGTGCTAGAGATATCCTAGCGGGAGAAGAAGATACGCAGTATTTT.

This clonotype was found many times. In DNA form, the CDR3 reads TGCGCCAGCAGCCAAGAGTGGGCCAGTCCCACTGAAGCTTTCTTT. Translation gives CASSQEWASPTEAFF. The gene calls are TRBV4-1 and TRBJ1-1; D not certain. Germline V gene sequence: CDR1 MGHRA, CDR2 YSYEKL. CDR3 length: 15 amino acids. Between the trimmed V and J ends, which lost 0 bases and 4 bases, there was a span of 12 bases.

This chain connects TRBV9 to TRBJ2-3; D is possibly TRBD1 or TRBD2 (5 bases each). The CDR3 runs to 15 residues. Trimming cost V 1 base and J 1 base, with 10 bases left between them. Germline values: CDR1 SGDLS, CDR2 YYNGEE. The CDR3 nucleotides are TGTGCCAGCAGCGTAACTGGGGGTGGCACAGATACGCAGTATTTT. This translates into CASSVTGGGTDTQYF. Full variable domain (remainder filled in from reference TRBV9 and TRBJ2-3): DSGVTQTPKHLITATGQRVTLRCSPRSGDLSVYWYQQSLDQGLQFLIQYYNGEERAKGNILERFSAQQFPDLHSELNLSSLELGDSALYFCASSVTGGGTDTQYFGPGTRLTVL.

This clonotype appeared a few times. The V and J genes are TRBV7-6 and TRBJ1-1, with no clear D. Germline V CDR1 and CDR2: SGHVS, FNYEAQ. V gave up 8 bases and J gave up 8 bases, with 27 bases separating them. This CDR3 comprises 16 residues. The CDR3 protein is CASVNNYEGGSSEAFF. Written as DNA, the CDR3 is TGTGCCAGCGTAAACAATTATGAGGGCGGATCGTCCGAAGCTTTCTTT.

This rearrangement joins TRBV5-5 to TRBJ1-1, with a possible D match to TRBD1 (5 bases). Germline loops: CDR1 SGHKS, CDR2 YYEKEE (reference sequence). V gave up 5 bases and J gave up 5 bases, with 16 bases separating them. This CDR3 spans 14 amino acids. The DNA for the CDR3 is TGTGCCAGCAGTATCAGGGAAAAGGGGACTGAAGCTTTCTTT. This encodes CASSIREKGTEAFF.

The rearrangement uses TRBV15 and TRBJ2-7; TRBD1 matches at 8 bases. J was trimmed by 4 bases and V by 1 base; bases with no gene match: 6. The CDR3 has 15 residues. Germline assignment: CDR1 LNHNV and CDR2 YYDKDF (reference sequence). The CDR3 loop is CATSRGRDRLYEQYF. The CDR3 region has the DNA TGTGCCACCAGCAGAGGTCGGGACAGGCTTTACGAGCAGTACTTC. Supplemented by reference TRBV15 and TRBJ2-7, the full variable domain reads DAMVIQNPRYQVTQFGKPVTLSCSQTLNHNVMYWYQQKSSQAPKLLFHYYDKDFNNEADTPDNFQSRRPNTSFCFLDIRSPGLGDTAMYLCATSRGRDRLYEQYFGPGTRLTVT.

The chain has TRBV11-3 and TRBJ2-1; 9 nucleotides align to TRBD2. Per germline, CDR1 SGHNT and CDR2 YENEEA. The CDR3 has 15 residues. Germline trimming cut 5 bases from V and 3 bases from J; bases unmatched to any gene: 5. CDR3 DNA sequence: TGTGCCAGCAGCATCAGACTAGCGGACTACAATGAGCAGTTCTTC. It codes for CASSIRLADYNEQFF.

Many counts were recorded for this clonotype. This sequence joins TRBV27 and TRBJ2-7; the D gene is possibly TRBD1 (5 bases). Germline V gene lookup returns CDR1 MNHEY and CDR2 SMNVEV (reference sequence). V lost 0 bases, J lost 1 base, and 13 bases lay in between. This CDR3 is 16 amino acids long. CDR3 DNA: TGTGCCAGCAGTTTATCGTTGGCAGGGCTTTCCTACGAGCAGTACTTC. Its protein product is CASSLSLAGLSYEQYF.

In DNA, the CDR3 is TGTGCCACCACGGGCTACAGGGGTGAGACCCAGTACTTC. Translating gives CATTGYRGETQYF. V usage is TRBV6-1 and J usage is TRBJ2-7; 7 bases fit TRBD1. The assigned J gene may be wrong: the sequence end matches TRBJ2-5 better. Germline V gene data show CDR1 as MNHNS and CDR2 as SASEGT. The CDR3 contains 13 residues.

This clonotype was observed a few times. This rearrangement joins TRBV10-3 to TRBJ2-5; D call uncertain. Germline V gives CDR1 ENHRY, CDR2 SYGVKD. Trimming removed 4 bases from V and 5 bases from J, with 14 bases in between. The CDR3 contains 14 residues. The CDR3 DNA follows: TGTGCCATCAGTGTAGAAAGGCAGGCGGAGACCCAGTACTTC. It specifies CAISVERQAETQYF.

The rearrangement joins TRBV4-1 to TRBJ1-1, with 7 nucleotides matching TRBD1. The germline V gene encodes CDR1 MGHRA and CDR2 YSYEKL. CDR3 length equals 15 residues. V was clipped by 1 base and J by 5 bases; unmatched bases: 7. CDR3 protein: CASSQGLRGGTEAFF. Written as DNA, the CDR3 is TGCGCCAGCAGCCAAGGCCTCAGGGGGGGGACTGAAGCTTTCTTT.

CDR3 nucleotides: TGTGCCTGGAGTGTATCCGGGGGCAATCAGCCCCAGCATTTT. Translation: CAWSVSGGNQPQHF. The rearrangement uses TRBV30 and TRBJ1-5; D is unresolved. V lost 0 bases, J lost 2 bases, and 8 bases lay in between. CDR3 length: 14 amino acids. Germline CDR1 is GTSNPN and CDR2 is SVGIG (reference sequence).

This chain connects TRBV25-1 to TRBJ2-1, with D perhaps TRBD2 (6 bases). The CDR3 consists of 16 residues. In germline, CDR1 is MGHDK, CDR2 SYGVNS. With 3 bases removed from V and 4 bases from J, the gap between germline ends came to 16 bases. The CDR3, as DNA: TGTGCCAGCAGTGATCTTCCGGACTACGTTTACAATGAGCAGTTCTTC. This gives the protein CASSDLPDYVYNEQFF.

This clonotype has at least ten counts. The rearrangement joins TRBV6-2 or TRBV6-3 to TRBJ2-7, with TRBD2 matching over 9 bases. Germline V gene data show CDR1 as MNHEY and CDR2 as SVGEGT. With V trimmed by 11 bases and J by 3 bases, 5 bases remained unmatched. This CDR3 region has 12 residues. The CDR3 reads CAAGGPGYEQYF. For the CDR3, the DNA is TGTGCCGCGGGGGGGCCGGGCTACGAGCAGTACTTC.